This entry lists 2 T cell receptor beta chains sequenced from one sample in a study of tumor-infiltrating lymphocytes in primary liver carcinoma. Bulk tissue was left unsorted, and RNA and DNA were co-extracted from 20-30 mg of it. With roughly 540 ng total RNA as template and a constant-region primer, TCR beta cDNA was made. ARM-PCR was slightly modified, and three nested multiplex PCR rounds with it gave rise to the TCR beta libraries. For approximately 11 cycles apiece, the opening two PCR rounds ran with TRBV1-TRBV30 forward primers and a C-beta reverse primer. TCRdb passed the multiplex PCR reads through MiXCR, listing each CDR3 protein once. The sample yields around 99,000 distinct CDR3 sequences, just under 70% seen once. Material for sequencing was tumor-adjacent normal liver tissue. The receptors were sampled from a man between 35 and 55 years old with primary liver carcinoma and hepatitis B virus infection.

This clonotype was observed at least ten times. The chain has TRBV5-4 and TRBJ2-5, with 7 bases identical to TRBD2. Germline CDR1 and CDR2: SGHNT and YYREEE (reference sequence). V trimming: 0 bases; J trimming: 4 bases; junction bases outside the gene matches: 3. This CDR3 has 14 residues. The CDR3 DNA reads TGTGCCAGCAGCTTGGGAGGGAGGGGAGAGACCCAGTACTTC. This codes for CASSLGGRGETQYF.

Worth noting for this clonotype: The junction differs from germline at one of its ends, possibly a read error. The CDR3 region is CSSNSRLSSCNEQFF. In DNA form, the CDR3 reads TGTTCCAGCAACAGTAGATTGAGCTCCTGCAATGAGCAGTTCTTC. This chain uses TRBV28 with TRBJ2-1; D is unclear. Germline V gene lookup returns CDR1 MDHEN and CDR2 SYDVKM. CDR3 length equals 15 residues. Together with reference TRBV28 and TRBJ2-1, the CDR3 gives the full variable domain: DVKVTQSSRYLVKRTGEKVFLECVQDMDHENMFWYRQDPGLGLRLIYFSYDVKMKEKGDIPEGYSVSREKKERFSLILESASTNQTSMYLCSSNSRLSSCNEQFFGPGTRLTVL.